This T cell receptor beta chain was obtained from a study of Graves' ophthalmopathy and Graves' hyperthyroidism. Study findings and constraints: Blood shared most expanded thyroid clonotypes above 0.001 frequency. Sensitivity of under 71% and specificity of nearly 75% were achieved by the model that predicted ophthalmopathy progression.

In its sample, this clonotype was seen once. Its antigen is as yet unknown. One junction end disagrees with the germline gene, perhaps due to a read error. Germline V CDR1 and CDR2: MGHRA, YSYEKL. The CDR3 loop spans 17 amino acids. TCR beta CDR3 regions were amplified from RNA transcripts. HTBI-primed RT-PCR formed the first round, and a multiplex PCR formed the second. TCRdb reanalysed the multiplex PCR reads using MiXCR and keeps one entry per CDR3 protein. Here the sample spans 500,000 to 600,000 distinct CDR3 sequences, 35% to 45% being singletons. Physicians reached a diagnosis by relying on clinical symptoms, serum thyroxine, TRAb, thyroid ultrasound and orbital computed tomography.

The sequence derives from an adult man with Graves' hyperthyroidism. The sequenced sample was peripheral blood or thyroid tissue (not recorded which). The chain is built from TRBV4-1 and TRBJ2-5; 14 nucleotides line up with TRBD2. This CDR3 reads CANSQGTSGGRGETQYF. The CDR3 coding sequence is TGCGCCAACAGCCAAGGGACTAGCGGGGGACGTGGGGAGACCCAGTACTTC.